Sequencing of this T cell receptor beta chain was carried out in a study of breast tumors, draining lymph nodes, adjacent tissues. Findings of the study overall: Data fit most tumor T cells coming from lymph node, expanding in tumor. Tumor repertoires ranked between lymph nodes and nontumor tissue in diversity, with V and J gene preferences. Compared with basal-like, luminal-like tumors shared significantly more repertoire with nontumor tissue. That most tumor T cells come from lymph nodes remained unproven.

V dropped 9 bases and J dropped 5; count of bases not matched to a gene: 13. CDR3 length: 15 amino acids. Per germline, CDR1 LNHDA and CDR2 SQIVND (reference sequence). TCRdb re-called the multiplex PCR reads with MiXCR, one entry per CDR3 protein. The sample holds 33,000 or so distinct CDR3 sequences, 63% seen once. Concerning this clonotype itself: What it binds is unknown.

This sequence joins TRBV19 and TRBJ2-7; TRBD2 agrees at 10 bases. This receptor was identified in a female donor with breast cancer. Some clones in this sample may be carry-over from other donors' samples. Sequencing used breast tumor tissue. CDR3 protein: CASRLAGGIDDEQYF. The DNA of the CDR3 is TGTGCCAGCAGACTAGCGGGCGGGATAGACGACGAGCAGTACTTC.